The sequence of this TCR beta chain was determined in a study of tumor-infiltrating lymphocytes in primary liver carcinoma. On this clonotype: A much bigger clone sits one base away, suggesting this may be a read error.

They got blood RNA out of unsorted whole blood and also pulled out germline DNA. Preoperatively, roughly 4 milliliters of peripheral blood were collected. TCR beta cDNA was made from 500 ng total RNA with a constant-region primer. Investigators got TCR beta libraries out of three nested multiplex PCR rounds, done with slightly modified ARM-PCR. TRBV1-TRBV30 forward primers paired with a C-beta reverse primer drove the first two PCR rounds, about 10 cycles each. TCRdb independently ran MiXCR on the multiplex PCR reads; one entry per CDR3 protein. The sample shows 330,000 or so distinct CDR3 sequences, about two thirds of them seen only once. The CDR3 runs to 14 residues. CDR1 is MNHEY, CDR2 SVGAGI, per germline.

The chain recombines TRBV6-5 with TRBJ2-7, with 9 bases lining up with TRBD1. This receptor was identified in a man aged 35 to 55 with primary liver carcinoma and hepatitis B virus infection. Sequencing used peripheral blood. The CDR3 loop reads CASIPTGGSYEQHF. The CDR3 bases are TGTGCCAGCATCCCGACAGGGGGTAGCTACGAGCAGCACTTC.